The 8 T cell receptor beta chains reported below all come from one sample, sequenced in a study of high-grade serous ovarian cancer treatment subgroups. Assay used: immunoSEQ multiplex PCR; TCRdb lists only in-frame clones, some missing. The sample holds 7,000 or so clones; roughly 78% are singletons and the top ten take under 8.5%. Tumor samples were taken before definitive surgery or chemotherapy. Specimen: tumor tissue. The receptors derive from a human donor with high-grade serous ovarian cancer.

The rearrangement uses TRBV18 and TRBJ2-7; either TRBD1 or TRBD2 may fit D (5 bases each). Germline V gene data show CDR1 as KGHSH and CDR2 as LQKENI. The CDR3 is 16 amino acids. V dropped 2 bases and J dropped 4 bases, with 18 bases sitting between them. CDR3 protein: CASSPGAQTGLYEQYF. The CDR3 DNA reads TGTGCCAGCTCACCAGGGGCGCAAACGGGATTATACGAGCAGTACTTC.

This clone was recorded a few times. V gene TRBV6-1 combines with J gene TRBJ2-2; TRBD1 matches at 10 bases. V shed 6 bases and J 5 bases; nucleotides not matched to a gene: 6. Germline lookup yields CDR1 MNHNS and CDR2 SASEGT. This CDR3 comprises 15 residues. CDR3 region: CASRISGQGTGELFF. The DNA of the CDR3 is TGTGCCAGCAGGATATCGGGACAGGGGACCGGGGAGCTGTTTTTT.

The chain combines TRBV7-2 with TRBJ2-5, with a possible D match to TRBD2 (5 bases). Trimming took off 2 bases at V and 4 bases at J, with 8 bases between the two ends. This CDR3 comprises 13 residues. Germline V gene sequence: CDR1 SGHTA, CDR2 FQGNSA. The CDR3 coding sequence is TGTGCCAGCAGCTTAACTAGATCAGAGACCCAGTACTTC. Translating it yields CASSLTRSETQYF.

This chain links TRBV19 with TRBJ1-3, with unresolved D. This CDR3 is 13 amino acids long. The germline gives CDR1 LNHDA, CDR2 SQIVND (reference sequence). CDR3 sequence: CASETAGVGTIYF. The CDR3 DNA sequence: TGTGCTTCGGAAACGGCTGGGGTGGGCACCATATATTTT.

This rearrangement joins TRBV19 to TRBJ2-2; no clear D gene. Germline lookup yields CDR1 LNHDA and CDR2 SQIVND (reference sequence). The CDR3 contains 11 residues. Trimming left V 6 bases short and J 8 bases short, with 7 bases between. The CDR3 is CASSQFGELFF. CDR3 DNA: TGTGCCAGTAGCCAATTTGGGGAGCTGTTTTTT.

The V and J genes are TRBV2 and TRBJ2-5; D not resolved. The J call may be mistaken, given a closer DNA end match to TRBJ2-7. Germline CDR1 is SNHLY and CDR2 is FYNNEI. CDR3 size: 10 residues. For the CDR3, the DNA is TGTGCCAGCCGGGCCTACGAGCAGTACTTC. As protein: CASRAYEQYF.

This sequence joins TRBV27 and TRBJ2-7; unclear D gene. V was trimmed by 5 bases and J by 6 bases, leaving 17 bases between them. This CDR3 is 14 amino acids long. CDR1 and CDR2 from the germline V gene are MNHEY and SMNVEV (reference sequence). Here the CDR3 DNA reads TGTGCCAGCAGTCCCTCATCAGTTGGTGGCGAGCAGTACTTC. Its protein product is CASSPSSVGGEQYF.

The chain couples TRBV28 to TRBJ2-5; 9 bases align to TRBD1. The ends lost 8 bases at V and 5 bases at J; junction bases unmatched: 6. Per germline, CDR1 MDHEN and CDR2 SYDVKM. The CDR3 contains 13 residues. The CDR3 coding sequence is TGTGCCAGCCGAAGGACAGGGGCGGAGACCCAGTACTTC. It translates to CASRRTGAETQYF.